These 18 T cell receptor beta chains were sequenced from one sample in a study of siplizumab effects on memory and regulatory T cells. Produced via immunoSEQ multiplex PCR; TCRdb's table is partial and in-frame only. The data hold about 7,400 clones, with roughly 70% observed a single time. Source material: effector memory CD8+ T cells sorted from blood. Subset reported: unstimulated CD8+ effector memory T cells. The receptors were gathered from a human donor in good health.

The chain uses TRBV28 and TRBJ2-1; the match to TRBD2 covers 9 bases. Trimming took 5 bases from V and 9 from J; bases not matched to a gene: 11. Germline V gene data show CDR1 as MDHEN and CDR2 as SYDVKM. The CDR3 runs 15 residues. The CDR3 loop reads CASSSIGGRDGEQFF. CDR3 DNA sequence: TGTGCCAGCAGTAGTATAGGCGGGAGGGACGGTGAGCAGTTCTTC.

The genes are TRBV5-1 and TRBJ1-2; TRBD1 aligns across 7 bases. This CDR3 is 15 amino acids long. Germline trimming cut 0 bases from V and 4 bases from J; bases unmatched to any gene: 6. Per the germline V gene, CDR1 is SGHRS and CDR2 is YFSETQ. The CDR3 is CASSLGQGVSYGYTF. CDR3 coding DNA: TGCGCCAGCAGCTTGGGACAGGGCGTGTCCTATGGCTACACCTTC.

In this sample, this clone turned up once. The CDR3 region has the DNA TGTGCCAGCACTAGCGGGAGGGTGACCTACAATGAGCAGTTCTTC. Translation: CASTSGRVTYNEQFF. The V gene is TRBV2, the J gene TRBJ2-1; 12 bases fit TRBD2. CDR3 size: 15 residues. In germline, CDR1 is SNHLY, CDR2 FYNNEI. Losses at the gene ends were 7 bases for V and 2 bases for J; bases not matched to a gene: 3.

The chain uses TRBV7-3 and TRBJ2-1; 8 bases map to TRBD2. Germline V gene lookup returns CDR1 SGHTA and CDR2 FQGTGA. The V gene end was trimmed by 2 bases and the J gene end by 2 bases; junction bases not matched to a gene: 2. The CDR3 sequence is 15 residues long. CDR3 sequence: CASSLVSGTYNEQFF. The CDR3 DNA follows: TGTGCCAGCAGCTTAGTTAGCGGGACCTACAATGAGCAGTTCTTC. Full variable domain (rest looked up from reference TRBV7-3 and TRBJ2-1): GAGVSQTPSNKVTEKGKYVELRCDPISGHTALYWYRQSLGQGPEFLIYFQGTGAADDSGLPNDRFFAVRPEGSVSTLKIQRTERGDSAVYLCASSLVSGTYNEQFFGPGTRLTVL.

This chain uses TRBV4-1 with TRBJ2-1, with a weak D call TRBD1 (5 bases). The CDR3 is made up of 15 amino acids. Germline values: CDR1 MGHRA, CDR2 YSYEKL. V was clipped by 5 bases and J by 3 bases, with 14 bases between them. Written as DNA, the CDR3 is TGCGCCAGCAGCGCCCGACAGACCCTCTACAATGAGCAGTTCTTC. Its translation is CASSARQTLYNEQFF.

The chain links TRBV28 to TRBJ2-7, with 11 bases lining up with TRBD2. The CDR3 is 17 residues long. Losses at the gene ends were 6 bases for V and 2 bases for J; bases not matched to a gene: 12. CDR1 MDHEN and CDR2 SYDVKM come from the germline V gene. DNA of the CDR3: TGTGCCAGCAGATCTATTATTCTAGCGGGAGGTACCTACGAGCAGTACTTC. It encodes CASRSIILAGGTYEQYF.

Regarding this clone: At one end the junction does not follow the germline gene, possibly because of a read error. The gene calls are TRBV5-1 and TRBJ1-2; perhaps TRBD1 as D (5 bases). CDR3 length equals 14 residues. Germline V CDR1 and CDR2: SGHRS, YFSETQ. The CDR3 loop is CASSPGTSEDGYTF. The CDR3 bases are TGTGCCAGCAGCCCAGGGACCTCCGAGGATGGCTACACCTTC.

This clone was counted a single time. V gene TRBV28 combines with J gene TRBJ1-5; no definite D call. Germline values: CDR1 MDHEN, CDR2 SYDVKM. V was pared by 1 base and J by 0 bases, with 7 bases between. This CDR3 contains 15 residues. The CDR3 bases are TGTGCCAGCAGTTTATTTCCGGGTAGCAATCAGCCCCAGCATTTT. This codes for CASSLFPGSNQPQHF. The variable domain in full, completed from reference TRBV28 and TRBJ1-5, reads DVKVTQSSRYLVKRTGEKVFLECVQDMDHENMFWYRQDPGLGLRLIYFSYDVKMKEKGDIPEGYSVSREKKERFSLILESASTNQTSMYLCASSLFPGSNQPQHFGDGTRLSIL.

This chain links TRBV28 with TRBJ2-2; D ambiguous. The CDR3 has 16 residues. CDR1 is MDHEN, CDR2 SYDVKM, per germline. V was trimmed by 3 bases and J by 4 bases, leaving 15 bases between them. The CDR3 region is CASSFVHFTGTGELFF. CDR3 DNA: TGTGCCAGCAGTTTCGTACACTTCACGGGCACCGGGGAGCTGTTTTTT.

This sequence joins TRBV28 and TRBJ2-3; TRBD2 matches at 9 bases. Germline trimming cut 5 bases from V and 4 bases from J; bases unmatched to any gene: 10. CDR1 is MDHEN and CDR2 is SYDVKM in the germline V gene. The CDR3 spans 16 residues. The chain's CDR3 is CASSPIAGETADTQYF. As DNA, the CDR3 is TGTGCCAGCAGTCCGATAGCGGGAGAAACGGCAGATACGCAGTATTTT.

This clone was detected once. The J gene is TRBJ1-1, the V gene TRBV6-5; D unclear. Trimming removed 0 bases at V and 1 base at J, with 6 bases between. This CDR3 is 14 amino acids long. CDR1 and CDR2 from the germline V gene are MNHEY and SVGAGI. DNA for the CDR3: TGTGCCAGCAGTTACTCGAACGAGAACACTGAAGCTTTCTTT. It yields the protein CASSYSNENTEAFF.

This chain links TRBV19 with TRBJ1-2; 8 positions agree with TRBD1. In germline, CDR1 is LNHDA, CDR2 SQIVND (reference sequence). CDR3 size: 14 residues. Unmatched junction bases numbered 4, after V lost 4 bases and J lost 3 bases. The CDR3 is CASSRGTGDYGYTF. The DNA for the CDR3 is TGTGCCAGTAGTAGGGGGACAGGAGACTATGGCTACACCTTC.

This clone was counted only a few times. The CDR3 DNA is TGTGCCAGCAGCTACACAAGGGGCTCCTCCTACGAGCAGTACTTC. Its translation: CASSYTRGSSYEQYF. This chain joins TRBV7-2 and TRBJ2-7; maybe TRBD1 (5 bases). Germline V gene lookup returns CDR1 SGHTA and CDR2 FQGNSA. The CDR3 totals 15 residues. The ends were cut back, 4 bases at V and 0 bases at J, with 13 bases in the middle.

The V and J genes are TRBV7-9 and TRBJ2-2, with 7 bases aligning to TRBD1. Germline V gene sequence: CDR1 SEHNR, CDR2 FQNEAQ (reference sequence). Trimming took 8 bases from V and 4 from J; bases not matched to a gene: 10. CDR3 length: 15 residues. The CDR3 DNA follows: TGTGCCAGCGGCGATTTGACAGGGCCCACCGGGGAGCTGTTTTTT. Protein sequence: CASGDLTGPTGELFF.

In DNA, the CDR3 is TGTGCCAGCAGCTTGGTTGAGCTAGCGGGAGATGAGCAGTTCTTC. Its translation: CASSLVELAGDEQFF. The V and J genes are TRBV5-5 and TRBJ2-1, with 10 bases lining up with TRBD2. From germline, CDR1 is SGHKS and CDR2 YYEKEE (reference sequence). The J segment lost 8 bases and the V segment lost 0 bases, leaving 5 bases of the junction unmatched. This CDR3 comprises 15 residues.

This chain joins TRBV29-1 and TRBJ2-1; 11 bases line up with TRBD1. The CDR3 loop spans 15 amino acids. Germline V gene data show CDR1 as SQVTM and CDR2 as ANQGSEA. The V segment lost 2 bases and the J segment 8 bases; nucleotides outside the gene matches: 8. CDR3: CSVEKGDRGSHEQFF. The CDR3 coding sequence is TGCAGCGTTGAAAAGGGGGACAGGGGGTCGCATGAGCAGTTCTTC.

The chain links TRBV9 to TRBJ1-1; D is uncertain. V lost 3 bases to trimming and J lost 8 bases, with 14 bases between them. Per germline, CDR1 SGDLS and CDR2 YYNGEE. CDR3 length: 13 amino acids. CDR3 coding DNA: TGTGCCAGCAGCGCCCCAAGGGAAACAGAAGCTTTCTTT. Amino acids: CASSAPRETEAFF.

This chain joins TRBV9 and TRBJ2-3, with 8 bases that match TRBD2. CDR1 is SGDLS, CDR2 YYNGEE, per germline. The CDR3 covers 16 residues. J was trimmed by 3 bases and V by 1 base; bases with no gene match: 7. The CDR3: CASSVSGGLVTDTQYF. DNA of the CDR3: TGTGCCAGCAGCGTATCTGGGGGACTAGTGACAGATACGCAGTATTTT.